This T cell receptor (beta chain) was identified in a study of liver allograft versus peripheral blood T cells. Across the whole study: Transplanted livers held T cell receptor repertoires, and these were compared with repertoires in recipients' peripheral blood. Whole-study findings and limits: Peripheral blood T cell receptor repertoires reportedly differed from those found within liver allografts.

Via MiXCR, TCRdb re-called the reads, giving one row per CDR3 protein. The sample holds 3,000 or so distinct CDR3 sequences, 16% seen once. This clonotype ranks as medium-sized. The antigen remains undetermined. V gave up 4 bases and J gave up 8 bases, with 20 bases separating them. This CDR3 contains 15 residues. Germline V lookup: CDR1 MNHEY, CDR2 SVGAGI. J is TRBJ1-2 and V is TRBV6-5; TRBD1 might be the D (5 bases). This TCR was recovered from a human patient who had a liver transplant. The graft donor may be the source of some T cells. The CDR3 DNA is TGTGCCAGCAGTTCAGAACCAGGGAGCTCGGGGGGCTACACCTTC. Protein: CASSSEPGSSGGYTF.